This TCR beta chain was sequenced in a study of metastatic and nonmetastatic thyroid tumors. In the study overall: Patients with malignant and benign thyroid disease provided blood and tumor or nodule tissue, whose repertoires were compared.

Authors' methods: Clinicopathological groups differed in CDR3, with these differences serving to build a distant-metastasis classifier for papillary thyroid cancer. TCRdb reanalyzed the PCR reads via MiXCR. TCRdb, rather than the study authors, made the V and J calls. The profile shows 20,000 to 25,000 clones, around a third of them singletons. A note on this clone: No antigen is known for it.

Every patient was untreated before thyroid surgery. Study conclusions and caveats: Reported TCR beta diversity, measured in blood and tumor, was significantly higher for malignant thyroid tumors than for benign nodules.

The receptor was derived from a male donor with papillary thyroid cancer or a benign thyroid nodule (not recorded which). Some clones in this sample may be carry-over from other donors' samples. Source material: blood.

CDR3 residues: CASSPPRGTNEKLFF. Written as DNA, the CDR3 is TGTGCCAGCAGCCCCCCCAGGGGGACTAATGAAAAACTGTTTTTT. This sequence joins TRBV5-6 and TRBJ1-4; 7 nucleotides line up with TRBD1. V lost 4 bases and J lost 2; bases outside the gene matches: 5. CDR1 and CDR2 from the germline V gene are SGHDT and YYEEEE. The CDR3 runs 15 residues.